The T cell receptor beta chain under discussion was sequenced for a study of identifying expanded T cells in peripheral blood. General observations from the study: Over about two and four weeks, about 15 and 19 clones changed, versus around 1.3 between replicates.

Measured with immunoSEQ multiplex PCR; TCRdb has only the in-frame clones, and not every one. This sample has some 81,000 clones, with approximately 85% found just once. Turning to this clone: The antigen is undetermined.

V lost 0 bases to trimming and J lost 1 base; unmatched junction nucleotides: 18. This CDR3 comprises 21 residues. CDR1 LNHNV and CDR2 YYDKDF come from the germline V gene (reference sequence). The receptor was derived from a person between 18 and 75 years old in good health. The sequenced sample consisted of blood. V and J are TRBV15 and TRBJ2-7; TRBD2 aligns across 10 bases. The CDR3 DNA sequence: TGTGCCACCAGCAGAGATAAGGTTGGAACTAGCGGGAACATAATGTCCTACGAGCAGTACTTC. Amino acids: CATSRDKVGTSGNIMSYEQYF.